This T cell receptor (beta chain) stems from a study of EBV T-cell therapy then PD-1 blockade in nasopharyngeal carcinoma. Sequencing used immunoSEQ multiplex PCR; TCRdb keeps in-frame clones, though not all of them. Here the sample spans over 20,000 clones, around four fifths being singletons. CDR3 length: 15 residues. The trim removed 6 bases at V and 6 bases at J, leaving 11 bases unmatched. Germline V gene lookup returns CDR1 MNHEY and CDR2 SMNVEV (reference sequence). The sample's time point: 266 days after commencement of treatment, after nivolumab therapy. The treatment was: AdE1-LMPpoly-expanded autologous EBV-specific T-cell therapy followed by anti-PD-1 nivolumab. Concerning this clone: Antigen unknown.

Sequencing was performed on CD8+ T cells from blood, taken around day 250 from a patient whose treatment included autologous EBV-specific T cells and nivolumab. V and J are TRBV27 and TRBJ1-2; 9 positions match TRBD1. The receptor comes from a man aged 40-55 years with nasopharyngeal carcinoma. CDR3 DNA: TGTGCCAGCAGCCGGATAGGGACAGGGTTGAATGGCTACACCTTC. This codes for CASSRIGTGLNGYTF.